The 6 T cell receptor beta chains given below trace back to one sample, sequenced in a study of cytomegalovirus exposure and HLA in healthy donors. 60 Vbeta and 13 Jbeta primers were used in PCR. Sequenced by immunoSEQ multiplex PCR; TCRdb stores in-frame clones only, minus some. Here the sample spans fewer than 100,000 clones, about 80% being singletons. The sequenced material came from PBMCs. These receptors originate from a man in his forties in good health and CMV-seronegative.

This clone was seen a single time. V usage is TRBV9 and J usage is TRBJ1-2, with D perhaps TRBD1 (5 bases). Germline CDR1 is SGDLS and CDR2 is YYNGEE. Trimming removed 0 bases from V and 11 bases from J, with 14 bases in between. The CDR3 runs 13 residues. In DNA form, the CDR3 reads TGTGCCAGCAGCGTAGGCGACAGATCCCTTTACACCTTC. It yields the protein CASSVGDRSLYTF.

This clone was counted once. The V and J genes are TRBV4-1 and TRBJ1-4, with D hard to call. This CDR3 contains 15 residues. Germline CDR1 and CDR2: MGHRA and YSYEKL. Trimming shortened V by 1 base and J by 5 bases, and 11 bases separated the two germline ends. CDR3 amino acids: CASSQGQLKNEKLFF. The CDR3 nucleotides are TGCGCCAGCAGCCAAGGCCAGTTAAAGAATGAAAAACTGTTTTTT.

The V gene is TRBV7-9, the J gene TRBJ1-4; D gene ambiguous. Germline assignment: CDR1 SEHNR and CDR2 FQNEAQ (reference sequence). The CDR3 runs to 12 residues. CDR3 in DNA: TGTTCCGTTAGCCAGAAGAATGAAAAACTGTTTTTT. Protein: CSVSQKNEKLFF.

The J gene is TRBJ1-6, the V gene TRBV25-1; D perhaps matches TRBD1 (5 bases). The CDR3 sequence is 12 residues long. Germline values: CDR1 MGHDK, CDR2 SYGVNS. The V gene lost 7 bases and the J gene lost 11 bases, with 12 bases spanning the gap. For the CDR3, the DNA is TGTGCCAGCACCCTAGGGGATGCACCCCTCCACTTT. This translates into CASTLGDAPLHF.

This clone showed up just a few times. The rearrangement links TRBV19 to TRBJ2-3; no definite D call. The germline gives CDR1 LNHDA, CDR2 SQIVND (reference sequence). V was shortened by 4 bases and J by 1 base, with 12 bases between the two germline ends. The CDR3 totals 15 residues. CDR3 in DNA: TGTGCCAGTAGTAGCCCCCGGAGCGGCACAGATACGCAGTATTTT. This sequence encodes CASSSPRSGTDTQYF. The full variable domain, with the rest looked up from reference TRBV19 and TRBJ2-3, is DGGITQSPKYLFRKEGQNVTLSCEQNLNHDAMYWYRQDPGQGLRLIYYSQIVNDFQKGDIAEGYSVSREKKESFPLTVTSAQKNPTAFYLCASSSPRSGTDTQYFGPGTRLTVL.

The chain joins TRBV5-1 to TRBJ2-7; TRBD2 might be the D (8 bases). CDR1 and CDR2 from the germline V gene are SGHRS and YFSETQ. The CDR3 runs 15 residues. V lost 4 bases to trimming and J lost 0 bases, with 14 bases between them. CDR3 DNA: TGCGCCAGCAGCCCGGGGGGGACAGTCTCCTACGAGCAGTACTTC. This translates into CASSPGGTVSYEQYF.